This T cell receptor (beta chain) was sequenced during a study of blood T cell repertoires in COVID-19 (dated by TCRdb to the early 2020s). Study-wide context: Samples covering the acute and convalescent phases of COVID-19 were provided by collaborators in the United States, Italy and Spain. The repertoires were released in a freely available public database meant as a resource for research on the immune response to SARS-CoV-2. The material from the prospective study consisted of cDNA or gDNA derived from T cells, B-cell-depleted T cells, or PBMCs. The sample metadata nearly always contained a de-identified subject ID, COVID-19 status, age in years and sex. Deeply sampled blood TCRbeta repertoires from subjects exposed to, actively infected with, or recovered from COVID-19 were included in the dataset. Samples came from the ongoing ImmuneRACE study (first 160 participants) plus 1,254 subjects from 6 global collaborators. Where available, HLA class I and class II types were obtained from metadata supplied by the sample provider rather than from assay-based typing. Broad study findings and their caveats: Clinical and demographic metadata were provided uncurated, with the amount varying by source and participant.

TCRbeta CDR3 regions were amplified from genomic DNA using the immunoSEQ Assay, a bias-controlled multiplex PCR. On the authors' methods: Within the assay, amplification of reference gene primers was used to estimate how many nucleated cells each sample contained. Sequence reads were collapsed and filtered to measure the absolute abundance of every unique TCRbeta CDR3 rearrangement. For each sample, productive Simpson clonality was calculated as the square root of Simpson's diversity index over productive rearrangements. TCRdb holds this immuneACCESS table with in-frame rearrangements only. Some clones are missing; in checked studies, unresolved V genes explain under half, and the rest has no known cause. The V and J calls and the clone size are those of that table, but D and trimming were determined from the DNA. This sample gives some 250,000 clones in total; around 90% of them show up just once. The ten largest clones represent about 0.74% of the sample.

V is cut by 6 bases and J by 3 bases, and the space between the germline ends is 18 bases. The CDR3 covers 15 residues, taking in both the cysteine and the phenylalanine. Here the CDR3 DNA is all that survives: 45 bases in frame from base 1. Reading the germline V gene gives CDR1 MDHEN and CDR2 SYDVKM. Worth noting for this clone: Its antigen is unknown. No base quality values were provided; no much bigger clone lies one nucleotide off.

Collaborating institutions collected whole blood in K2EDTA tubes following their own protocols. For TCRbeta analysis, collaborators shipped samples in one of three forms: frozen whole blood, isolated PBMCs, or DNA extracted from either of those sample types. The chain couples TRBV28 to TRBJ2-7, with TRBD1 tentatively as D gene (6 bases match). What was sequenced was peripheral blood. This clonotype originated in a woman in her 30s with acute or convalescent COVID-19. The sequenced DNA: TGTGCCAGCAGCCTACCCGGAACAGGGATCTACGAGCAGTACTTC. Its translation is CASSLPGTGIYEQYF. The reference TRBV28 and TRBJ2-7 proteins fill in what lies around the CDR3, so the full variable domain reads DVKVTQSSRYLVKRTGEKVFLECVQDMDHENMFWYRQDPGLGLRLIYFSYDVKMKEKGDIPEGYSVSREKKERFSLILESASTNQTSMYLCASSLPGTGIYEQYFGPGTRLTVT.